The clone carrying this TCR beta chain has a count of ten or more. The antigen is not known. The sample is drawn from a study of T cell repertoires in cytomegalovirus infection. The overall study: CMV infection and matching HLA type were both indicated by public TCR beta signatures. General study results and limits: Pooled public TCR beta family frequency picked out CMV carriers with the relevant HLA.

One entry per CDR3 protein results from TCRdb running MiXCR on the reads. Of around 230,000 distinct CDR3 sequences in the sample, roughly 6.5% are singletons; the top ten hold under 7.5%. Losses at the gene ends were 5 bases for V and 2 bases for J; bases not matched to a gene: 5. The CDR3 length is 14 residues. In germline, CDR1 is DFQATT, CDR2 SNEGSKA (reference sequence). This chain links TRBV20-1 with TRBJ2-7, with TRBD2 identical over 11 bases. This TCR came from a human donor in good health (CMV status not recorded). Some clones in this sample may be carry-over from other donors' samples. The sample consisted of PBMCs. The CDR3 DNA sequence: TGCAGTGCTTTCCCACTAGCGGGGGCCTACGAGCAGTACTTC. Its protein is CSAFPLAGAYEQYF.